This entry concerns a single TCR beta chain. This sample stems from a study of blood T cell repertoires in COVID-19. At the level of the study: The origin of the acute and convalescent COVID-19 samples was the United States, Italy and Spain.

Repertoires were generated with immunoSEQ multiplex PCR, while TCRdb's copy carries only in-frame clones and drops some. The top ten clones hold about 7% of a sample with a few hundred thousand clones, around 89% of them seen once. The germline CDR1 and CDR2 sequences are MNHEY and SVGAGI. Losses at the gene ends were 5 bases for V and 7 bases for J; bases not matched to a gene: 10. The CDR3 covers 14 residues. Sequenced: peripheral blood. This TCR derives from a woman in her 30s who had recovered from COVID-19. This chain connects TRBV6-5 to TRBJ2-7, with 8 bases identical to TRBD1. The CDR3 here is CASSQQGVGREQYF. CDR3 coding DNA: TGTGCCAGCAGTCAACAGGGGGTAGGTCGGGAGCAGTACTTC.